This TCR beta chain was sequenced in a study of CD8+ T cells in alopecia areata. Background on the study: Tofacitinib was taken orally by treated patients, and the dose was 5 to 10 mg twice daily. For 6 to 18 months, tofacitinib was taken, and 6 months off drug followed.

It was cDNA, reverse transcribed from extracted RNA, that served as the sequencing template. The protocol was immunoSEQ multiplex PCR, while the TCRdb copy is restricted to in-frame clones and leaves out a portion. The top ten hold about 1.5% of the sample, which has approximately 180,000 clones, 50% to 70% seen once. As concerns this clone: Its specificity is unknown.

From alopecia areata patients, lesional scalp punch biopsies and peripheral blood were collected. Study results and limitations: Scalp sample data also include resident alphabeta T cells from normal skin.

The sequences come from CD4+ T cells sorted from blood, collected at week 0. The receptor was isolated from a human donor with alopecia areata.

Here the CDR3 reads CASSTGLAGVQETQYF. The CDR3, as DNA: TGCGCCAGCAGCACGGGACTAGCGGGGGTTCAAGAGACCCAGTACTTC. The chain recombines TRBV5-1 with TRBJ2-5; 14 bases map to TRBD2. The CDR3 loop spans 16 amino acids. With 4 bases clipped from V and 2 bases from J, the junction kept 4 bases outside the gene matches. Germline assignment: CDR1 SGHRS and CDR2 YFSETQ.